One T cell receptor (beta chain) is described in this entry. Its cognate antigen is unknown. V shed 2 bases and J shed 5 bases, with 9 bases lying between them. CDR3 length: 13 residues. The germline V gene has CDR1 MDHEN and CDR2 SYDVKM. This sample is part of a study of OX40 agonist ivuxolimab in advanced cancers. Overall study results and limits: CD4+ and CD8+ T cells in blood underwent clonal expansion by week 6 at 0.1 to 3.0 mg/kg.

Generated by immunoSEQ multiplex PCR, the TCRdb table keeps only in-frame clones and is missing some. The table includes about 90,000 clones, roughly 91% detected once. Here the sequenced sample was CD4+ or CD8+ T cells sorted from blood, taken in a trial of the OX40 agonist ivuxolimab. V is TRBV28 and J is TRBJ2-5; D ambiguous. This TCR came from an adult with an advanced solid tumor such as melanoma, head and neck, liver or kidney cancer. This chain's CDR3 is CASSLPPSETQYF. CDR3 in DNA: TGTGCCAGCAGTTTACCCCCGTCCGAGACCCAGTACTTC.